The clone carrying this T cell receptor (beta chain) showed up just once. Its target is unknown. This specimen belongs to a study of T cell repertoires in cytomegalovirus infection. Background on the study: Recently identified HLA-C-restricted CMV epitopes were among the peptides used. Study-wide results and caveats: HLA-C-restricted TCR beta clonotypes specific for CMV led the ex vivo response.

There are 15 residues in the CDR3. Germline CDR1 is DFQATT and CDR2 is SNEGSKA (reference sequence). The ends were cut back, 1 base at V and 0 bases at J, with 7 bases in the middle. One entry per CDR3 protein results from TCRdb running MiXCR on the reads. The profile covers around 900,000 distinct CDR3 sequences, with approximately 31% appearing a single time and 13% taken by the ten largest. The clonotype originates from a human donor in good health (CMV status not recorded). Some clones in this sample may be carry-over from other donors' samples. This chain joins TRBV20-1 and TRBJ1-6; D is unresolved. The specimen comprised cultured CD8+ T cells from PBMCs, sampled from culture after CMV antigen stimulation. This CDR3 is CSARGPTSYNSPLHF. The CDR3 coding sequence is TGCAGTGCTAGAGGTCCGACCTCCTATAATTCACCCCTCCACTTT.